This T cell receptor (beta chain) was obtained from a study of Ad26.COV2.S vaccination and SARS-CoV-2 variants. Study outcomes and limitations: Vaccinated and placebo-treated recipients had similar non-spike TCR breadth. Those who received the vaccine showed greater spike-specific TCR breadth than those given placebo. Responses of spike-specific T cells (both CD8+ and CD4+) reportedly showed substantial breadth after vaccination. The analyses of TCR breadth and depth may have understated the size of total T cell responses.

Using immunoSEQ multiplex PCR, the repertoire was profiled, and TCRdb retains in-frame clones only, with some absent. The table lists approximately 90,000 clones, approximately 77% of them singletons. Trimming cost V 1 base and J 7 bases, with 14 bases left between them. Germline CDR1 SGDLS, CDR2 YYNGEE. The CDR3 sequence is 14 residues long. This clone was seen only once. Its target is not known. The chain carries TRBV9 and TRBJ1-2; D is unresolved. Material: peripheral blood, obtained after recovery from COVID-19. The sequence was collected from a human donor who had recovered from COVID-19. The CDR3 bases are TGTGCCAGCAGCGTAAACAGCGTAACCCGTGGCTACACCTTC. Its translation is CASSVNSVTRGYTF.